The 30 T cell receptor beta chains presented below share a single source sample, sequenced in a study of T cells after yellow fever vaccination. TCRdb itself ran the 5' RACE reads through MiXCR, one entry per CDR3 protein. Of roughly 60,000 distinct CDR3 sequences listed, roughly 6.9% are singletons. Source: CD8+ T cells sorted from PBMCs, taken on the day of the first yellow fever vaccination. Every receptor here comes from a man between 18 and 29 years old who received the YFV17D yellow fever vaccine.

This clonotype was counted many times. The chain combines TRBV6-5 with TRBJ1-6, with no clear D. CDR3 length: 15 amino acids. Germline V lookup: CDR1 MNHEY, CDR2 SVGAGI. The ends were cut back, 2 bases at V and 9 bases at J, with 14 bases in the middle. The CDR3 coding sequence is TGTGCCAGCAGTTACGGAGAAGGATCGGGTTCACCCCTCCACTTT. The encoded protein is CASSYGEGSGSPLHF.

This chain links TRBV2 with TRBJ2-3, with TRBD2 as a possible D gene (6 bases). Per germline, CDR1 SNHLY and CDR2 FYNNEI. This CDR3 contains 14 residues. Between the trimmed V and J ends, which lost 2 bases and 10 bases, there was a span of 16 bases. The CDR3 coding sequence is TGTGCCAGCAGTGAAATTCGTGGGGACTCAGCGCAGTATTTT. Protein: CASSEIRGDSAQYF. Full variable domain (outside the CDR3, taken from reference TRBV2 and TRBJ2-3): EPEVTQTPSHQVTQMGQEVILRCVPISNHLYFYWYRQILGQKVEFLVSFYNNEISEKSEIFDDQFSVERPDGSNFTLKIRSTKLEDSAMYFCASSEIRGDSAQYFGPGTRLTVL.

This clonotype has more than one count but fewer than ten. The CDR3, as DNA: TGCAGCGTTGCACAGAGGGATGGCTACACCTTC. It specifies CSVAQRDGYTF. The chain couples TRBV29-1 to TRBJ1-2; unclear D gene. The CDR3 has 11 residues. V shed 4 bases and J shed 6 bases, with 9 bases lying between them. Per the germline V gene, CDR1 is SQVTM and CDR2 is ANQGSEA.

This clonotype was observed many times. This chain connects TRBV5-5 to TRBJ1-4; D remains ambiguous. The CDR3 spans 15 residues. Germline assignment: CDR1 SGHKS and CDR2 YYEKEE (reference sequence). Trimming cost V 1 base and J 2 bases, with 9 bases left between them. CDR3 coding DNA: TGTGCCAGCAGCTTGCTCGGCGGGACTAATGAAAAACTGTTTTTT. As protein: CASSLLGGTNEKLFF.

Ten or more counts support this clonotype. The chain carries TRBV9 and TRBJ1-1, with 7 bases identical to TRBD1. CDR3 size: 14 residues. The germline CDR1 and CDR2 sequences are SGDLS and YYNGEE. V dropped 3 bases and J dropped 5; count of bases not matched to a gene: 7. CDR3 sequence: CASSAGQVGTEAFF. DNA for the CDR3: TGTGCCAGCAGCGCTGGACAGGTCGGGACTGAAGCTTTCTTT.

This clonotype has at least ten counts. The chain links TRBV5-6 to TRBJ1-1; no definite D call. V was pared by 1 base and J by 5 bases, with 6 bases between. This CDR3 has 12 amino acids. Germline V gives CDR1 SGHDT, CDR2 YYEEEE. CDR3 nucleotides: TGTGCCAGCAGCTTGAAGGCGACTGAAGCTTTCTTT. It yields the protein CASSLKATEAFF. Supplemented by reference TRBV5-6 and TRBJ1-1, the full variable domain reads DAGVTQSPTHLIKTRGQQVTLRCSPKSGHDTVSWYQQALGQGPQFIFQYYEEEERQRGNFPDRFSGHQFPNYSSELNVNALLLGDSALYLCASSLKATEAFFGQGTRLTVV.

There are a few counts of this clonotype. This chain joins TRBV7-9 and TRBJ1-1; 7 nucleotides align to TRBD1. Trimming removed 2 bases from V and 8 bases from J; junction bases left unmatched: 5. The CDR3 has 13 residues. CDR1 is SEHNR and CDR2 is FQNEAQ in the germline V gene (reference sequence). The chain's CDR3 is CASSLKGQEEAFF. The CDR3 coding sequence is TGTGCCAGCAGCTTAAAAGGACAGGAAGAAGCTTTCTTT.

The chain carries TRBV2 and TRBJ2-2; D tentatively fits TRBD1 or TRBD2 (5 bases each). V lost 3 bases and J lost 0, with 8 bases in between. Germline CDR1 and CDR2: SNHLY and FYNNEI. CDR3 length: 15 amino acids. CDR3 amino acids: CASSEGPTNTGELFF. The DNA for the CDR3 is TGTGCCAGCAGTGAGGGACCGACGAACACCGGGGAGCTGTTTTTT. The whole variable domain, filled in from reference TRBV2 and TRBJ2-2, reads EPEVTQTPSHQVTQMGQEVILRCVPISNHLYFYWYRQILGQKVEFLVSFYNNEISEKSEIFDDQFSVERPDGSNFTLKIRSTKLEDSAMYFCASSEGPTNTGELFFGEGSRLTVL.

In its sample, this clonotype was seen a few times. This sequence joins TRBV4-3 and TRBJ2-3, with 8 bases that match TRBD2. The trim removed 1 base at V and 0 bases at J, leaving 3 bases unmatched. Germline CDR1 LGHNA, CDR2 YSLEER. This CDR3 spans 16 amino acids. The CDR3 protein is CASSQGAGVSTDTQYF. In DNA form, the CDR3 reads TGCGCCAGCAGCCAAGGAGCGGGGGTTAGCACAGATACGCAGTATTTT.

This clonotype was detected ten times or more. CDR3 residues: CSASPSISYNEQFF. As DNA, the CDR3 is TGCAGTGCTAGTCCCTCAATTTCATACAATGAGCAGTTCTTC. The J gene is TRBJ2-1, the V gene TRBV20-1, with D unresolved. Trimming removed 3 bases from V and 4 bases from J, with 13 bases in between. From germline, CDR1 is DFQATT and CDR2 SNEGSKA (reference sequence). CDR3 length: 14 amino acids.

The CDR3: CASSLLTRSLTGELFF. The DNA of the CDR3 is TGCGCCAGCAGCTTGTTAACACGTAGTCTCACCGGGGAGCTGTTTTTT. The genes are TRBV5-1 and TRBJ2-2; D gene ambiguous. Germline CDR1 SGHRS, CDR2 YFSETQ. The CDR3 runs to 16 residues. V was shortened by 1 base and J by 4 bases, with 14 bases between the two germline ends.

This chain uses TRBV12-3 or TRBV12-4 with TRBJ2-5, with 7 bases identical to TRBD2. This CDR3 comprises 16 residues. J lost 3 bases, V lost 5 bases, and 12 bases had no gene match. The CDR3 reads CASSGWKRGAEETQYF. The CDR3 DNA is TGTGCCAGCAGTGGGTGGAAGCGGGGAGCCGAAGAGACCCAGTACTTC.

This clonotype has a count of ten or more. The chain employs TRBV6-2 or TRBV6-3 and TRBJ1-1; 8 bases are shared with TRBD1. Germline values: CDR1 MNHEY, CDR2 SVGEGT. V gave up 6 bases and J gave up 2 bases; unmatched junction bases: 2. This CDR3 spans 13 amino acids. The CDR3 DNA sequence: TGTGCCAGCAGACAGGGGGGCAACACTGAAGCTTTCTTT. Its translation is CASRQGGNTEAFF.

This clonotype was observed at least ten times. This rearrangement joins TRBV6-1 to TRBJ1-1; no definite D call. V lost 7 bases to trimming and J lost 1 base, with 10 bases between them. The CDR3 contains 13 residues. Germline lookup yields CDR1 MNHNS and CDR2 SASEGT. The CDR3, as DNA: TGTGCCAGCACGCGGGCTTGGAACACTGAAGCTTTCTTT. As protein: CASTRAWNTEAFF.

This sequence joins TRBV12-3 or TRBV12-4 and TRBJ1-3; TRBD1 agrees at 7 bases. Trimming cost V 5 bases and J 2 bases; bases outside gene matches: 6. This CDR3 is built from 15 residues. CDR3 sequence (DNA): TGTGCCAGCAGTCCTTACGACAGGGCTGGAAACACCATATATTTT. This gives the protein CASSPYDRAGNTIYF.

This clonotype was observed many times. The V gene is TRBV6-6, the J gene TRBJ2-7; D is perhaps TRBD2 (5 bases). Trimming removed 10 bases at V and 3 bases at J, with 13 bases between. The germline gives CDR1 MNHNY, CDR2 SVGAGI (reference sequence). This CDR3 has 12 amino acids. CDR3 coding DNA: TGTGCCACCTTCGCGGGCCTCTACGAGCAGTACTTC. This gives the protein CATFAGLYEQYF.

This clonotype has more than one count but fewer than ten. The gene calls are TRBV4-1 and TRBJ1-4; D is ambiguous. The CDR3 is made up of 11 amino acids. V lost 1 base and J lost 12, with 6 bases in between. Germline lookup yields CDR1 MGHRA and CDR2 YSYEKL. The CDR3 loop reads CASSQAVELFF. The CDR3 nucleotides are TGCGCCAGCAGCCAAGCGGTCGAACTGTTTTTT.

This rearrangement joins TRBV18 to TRBJ2-7, with D perhaps matching TRBD1 or TRBD2 (5 bases each). Trimming took off 5 bases at V and 1 base at J, with 12 bases between the two ends. From germline, CDR1 is KGHSH and CDR2 LQKENI. The length of the CDR3 is 14 residues. The CDR3 DNA sequence: TGTGCCAGCTCAAGGACGGGGACGTCCTACGAGCAGTACTTC. Encoded protein: CASSRTGTSYEQYF.

This clonotype was seen repeatedly, ten times or more. This chain connects TRBV29-1 to TRBJ2-1; 12 nucleotides line up with TRBD2. With V trimmed by 1 base and J by 4 bases, 5 bases remained unmatched. This CDR3 has 16 residues. Germline V gene data show CDR1 as SQVTM and CDR2 as ANQGSEA. The CDR3 nucleotides are TGCAGCGTTGAAGCCCCCGGGACTAGCGGGTACAATGAGCAGTTCTTC. Translated, it gives CSVEAPGTSGYNEQFF.

The rearrangement links TRBV14 to TRBJ2-2; no reliable D call. The CDR3 extends over 13 amino acids. V lost 4 bases and J 5 bases, leaving 8 bases between the germline ends. From germline, CDR1 is SGHDN and CDR2 FVKESK. This CDR3 is CASSRAQTGELFF. The DNA of the CDR3 is TGTGCCAGCAGCCGGGCCCAGACCGGGGAGCTGTTTTTT.

The V gene is TRBV7-2, the J gene TRBJ2-1; possibly TRBD1 for D (5 bases). The CDR3 sequence is 10 residues long. Per the germline V gene, CDR1 is SGHTA and CDR2 is FQGNSA. V lost 10 bases to trimming and J lost 10 bases, with 11 bases between them. Here the CDR3 reads CAIGEREQFF. The CDR3 nucleotides are TGTGCCATAGGGGAAAGAGAGCAGTTCTTC.

The table lists this clonotype with many counts. The rearrangement links TRBV5-1 to TRBJ1-1; D call uncertain. Germline loops: CDR1 SGHRS, CDR2 YFSETQ. The CDR3 runs to 14 residues. With 1 base removed from V and 1 base from J, the gap between germline ends came to 8 bases. In nucleotides, the CDR3 is TGCGCCAGCAGCTTGTGGGCTGGGAACACTGAAGCTTTCTTT. Amino acids: CASSLWAGNTEAFF. The entire variable domain, with the rest obtained from reference TRBV5-1 and TRBJ1-1, is as follows: KAGVTQTPRYLIKTRGQQVTLSCSPISGHRSVSWYQQTPGQGLQFLFEYFSETQRNKGNFPGRFSGRQFSNSRSEMNVSTLELGDSALYLCASSLWAGNTEAFFGQGTRLTVV.

The table lists this clonotype with many counts. V usage is TRBV4-1 and J usage is TRBJ2-5; TRBD1 might be the D (6 bases). V lost 1 base to trimming and J lost 2 bases, with 8 bases between them. The CDR3 loop spans 14 amino acids. CDR1 MGHRA and CDR2 YSYEKL come from the germline V gene. The CDR3: CASSQVDSQETQYF. The CDR3 DNA sequence: TGCGCCAGCAGCCAAGTGGACAGTCAAGAGACCCAGTACTTC.

This clonotype was seen more than once but under ten times. The V gene is TRBV7-6, the J gene TRBJ2-2; 13 bases align to TRBD2. With 5 bases clipped from V and 7 bases from J, the junction kept 10 bases outside the gene matches. This CDR3 has 17 amino acids. Germline V lookup: CDR1 SGHVS, CDR2 FNYEAQ. The CDR3, as DNA: TGTGCCAGCAGCCCGGGACTAGCGGGGAAATGGGTCGGGGAGCTGTTTTTT. Translating gives CASSPGLAGKWVGELFF. The whole variable domain, remainder taken from reference TRBV7-6 and TRBJ2-2, is GAGVSQSPRYKVTKRGQDVALRCDPISGHVSLYWYRQALGQGPEFLTYFNYEAQQDKSGLPNDRFSAERPEGSISTLTIQRTEQRDSAMYRCASSPGLAGKWVGELFFGEGSRLTVL.

The table lists this clonotype with many counts. The chain links TRBV12-3 or TRBV12-4 to TRBJ2-5; 7 positions agree with TRBD2. V shed 5 bases and J 4 bases; nucleotides not matched to a gene: 7. CDR3 size: 14 residues. The CDR3 region has the DNA TGTGCCAGCAGTCCTCCGGGACTACCAGAGACCCAGTACTTC. It is translated as CASSPPGLPETQYF.

This clonotype was counted only a few times. Here the CDR3 DNA reads TGTGCCAGCAGCCGAGCCGGGAGTGGAAACACCATATATTTT. As protein: CASSRAGSGNTIYF. The chain links TRBV7-6 to TRBJ1-3; D not certain. V was pared by 5 bases and J by 3 bases, with 11 bases between. The CDR3 length is 14 residues. Germline V gives CDR1 SGHVS, CDR2 FNYEAQ.

The chain links TRBV12-3 or TRBV12-4 to TRBJ2-7; no definite D call. V was cut by 3 bases and J by 1 base, with 7 bases left in between. CDR3 size: 13 residues. CDR3 sequence: CASSLLQSYEQYF. The CDR3 nucleotides read TGTGCCAGCAGTTTGTTGCAGTCCTACGAGCAGTACTTC.

Ten or more counts support this clonotype. The chain has TRBV29-1 and TRBJ2-3; D uncertain. Per the germline V gene, CDR1 is SQVTM and CDR2 is ANQGSEA. Trimming cost V 3 bases and J 4 bases, with 11 bases left between them. The CDR3 length is 13 residues. CDR3 amino acids: CSVEGPDADTQYF. The CDR3 DNA reads TGCAGCGTTGAGGGCCCTGACGCAGATACGCAGTATTTT.

This clonotype was detected ten times or more. The V gene is TRBV3-1, the J gene TRBJ2-7; 8 bases line up with TRBD1. Germline V gene lookup returns CDR1 LGHDT and CDR2 YNNKEL (reference sequence). CDR3 size: 16 residues. The V segment lost 0 bases and the J segment 0 bases; nucleotides outside the gene matches: 4. DNA of the CDR3: TGTGCCAGCAGCCAAGACGGACAGGGTTACTCCTACGAGCAGTACGTC. Amino acid sequence: CASSQDGQGYSYEQYV.

The CDR3 protein is CASSQDRFSNQPQHF. CDR3 in DNA: TGCGCCAGCAGCCAAGACAGGTTTAGCAATCAGCCCCAGCATTTT. V gene TRBV4-3 combines with J gene TRBJ1-5; D gene ambiguous. The CDR3 has 15 residues. From germline, CDR1 is LGHNA and CDR2 YSLEER. V lost 0 bases to trimming and J lost 0 bases, with 6 bases between them.